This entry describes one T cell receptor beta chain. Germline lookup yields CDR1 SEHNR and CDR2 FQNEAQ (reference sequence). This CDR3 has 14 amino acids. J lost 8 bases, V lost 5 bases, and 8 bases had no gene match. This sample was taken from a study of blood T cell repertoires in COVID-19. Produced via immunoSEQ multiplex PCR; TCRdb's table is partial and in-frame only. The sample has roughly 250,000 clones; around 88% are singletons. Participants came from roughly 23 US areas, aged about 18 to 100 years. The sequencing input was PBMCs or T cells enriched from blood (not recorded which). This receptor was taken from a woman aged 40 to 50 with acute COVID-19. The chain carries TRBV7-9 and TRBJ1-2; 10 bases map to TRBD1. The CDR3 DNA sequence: TGTGCCAGCAGCCCAACTGACAGGGGGCAGGGCTACACCTTC. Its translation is CASSPTDRGQGYTF.